The 30 T cell receptor beta chains in this list originate from one sample, sequenced in a study of cytomegalovirus exposure and HLA in healthy donors. The PCR used 60 Vbeta and 13 Jbeta primers. TCRdb's table, derived via immunoSEQ multiplex PCR, lists solely in-frame clones and lacks some. The data show some 130,000 clones, around 70% seen once. Sequencing was performed on PBMCs. These receptors came from a human donor in good health.

This chain connects TRBV5-1 to TRBJ2-3, with TRBD2 matching 15 bases. Trimming removed 3 bases from V and 3 bases from J; junction bases left unmatched: 8. This CDR3 contains 18 residues. Germline V gene data show CDR1 as SGHRS and CDR2 as YFSETQ. This chain's CDR3 is CASSSGLAGGGWTDTQYF. The DNA of the CDR3 is TGCGCCAGCAGCTCGGGACTAGCGGGAGGTGGATGGACAGATACGCAGTATTTT.

This chain links TRBV6-1 with TRBJ2-4; 8 bases match TRBD2. The CDR3 is made up of 16 amino acids. Losses at the gene ends were 5 bases for V and 5 bases for J; bases not matched to a gene: 11. Germline assignment: CDR1 MNHNS and CDR2 SASEGT. CDR3 loop: CASSKGLARAENIQYF. The CDR3, as DNA: TGTGCCAGCAGTAAAGGACTAGCTCGGGCGGAAAACATTCAGTACTTC.

This chain joins TRBV27 and TRBJ2-5, with TRBD2 identical over 7 bases. V was clipped by 8 bases and J by 11 bases; unmatched bases: 23. The germline V gene has CDR1 MNHEY and CDR2 SMNVEV (reference sequence). The CDR3 is 16 residues long. CDR3 nucleotides: TGTGCCAGCTGCCCCCGCACTAGCGCCCGCAACTTGGAGCAGTACTTC. This encodes CASCPRTSARNLEQYF.

The chain is built from TRBV30 and TRBJ2-5, with TRBD1 matching over 8 bases. With the DNA end fitting TRBJ2-7 better, the J assignment may be wrong. This CDR3 has 13 residues. Per germline, CDR1 GTSNPN and CDR2 SVGIG (reference sequence). The DNA of the CDR3 is TGTGCCTCAACCGGGACAGGAGCCTACGAGCAGTACTTC. Its protein is CASTGTGAYEQYF.

This chain links TRBV27 with TRBJ1-4; tentative D call: TRBD1 (5 bases). Trimming left V 0 bases short and J 8 bases short, with 22 bases between. This CDR3 is built from 18 residues. The V gene's germline CDR1 is MNHEY and CDR2 SMNVEV (reference sequence). In nucleotides, the CDR3 is TGTGCCAGCAGTTTATCGTTCGCTATCCCAGGGTTGAGGGAAAAACTGTTTTTT. Protein: CASSLSFAIPGLREKLFF.

The chain joins TRBV11-3 to TRBJ2-3; 9 nucleotides match TRBD1. The CDR3 is 17 amino acids. The trim removed 1 base at V and 1 base at J, leaving 6 bases unmatched. Germline values: CDR1 SGHNT, CDR2 YENEEA. CDR3 sequence reads: CASSLGERTGGTDTQYF. CDR3 bases: TGTGCCAGCAGCTTAGGGGAACGGACAGGGGGCACAGATACGCAGTATTTT. The variable domain in full, with the rest retrieved from reference TRBV11-3 and TRBJ2-3, is EAGVVQSPRYKIIEKKQPVAFWCNPISGHNTLYWYLQNLGQGPELLIRYENEEAVDDSQLPKDRFSAERLKGVDSTLKIQPAELGDSAVYLCASSLGERTGGTDTQYFGPGTRLTVL.

The V gene is TRBV2, the J gene TRBJ1-6, with TRBD1 identical over 7 bases. Germline CDR1 is SNHLY and CDR2 is FYNNEI. V was pared by 4 bases and J by 13 bases, with 13 bases of the junction left unmatched. The CDR3 is made up of 15 amino acids. The CDR3 sequence is CASSASGTVGRPLHF. DNA of the CDR3: TGTGCCAGCAGTGCTTCAGGGACAGTGGGGAGGCCCCTCCACTTT.

This clone has just a few counts. The chain is built from TRBV14 and TRBJ1-1; 7 bases line up with TRBD1. The CDR3 consists of 14 residues. Germline V lookup: CDR1 SGHDN, CDR2 FVKESK. Trimming at V came to 4 bases and at J to 6 bases, leaving 8 bases not matched to a gene. This CDR3 reads CASSPLTGFAEAFF. The DNA of the CDR3 is TGTGCCAGCAGCCCTTTGACAGGGTTCGCTGAAGCTTTCTTT.

The rearrangement uses TRBV29-1 and TRBJ2-2; 10 bases align to TRBD2. The V and J ends lost 7 bases and 4 bases, in that order; junction bases with no gene match: 6. The CDR3 consists of 14 residues. CDR1 and CDR2 from the germline V gene are SQVTM and ANQGSEA. CDR3 in amino acids: CSARLAGRTGELFF. The CDR3 nucleotides are TGCAGCGCAAGACTAGCGGGTCGCACCGGGGAGCTGTTTTTT.

V and J are TRBV28 and TRBJ2-7, with 8 bases identical to TRBD2. Germline CDR1 reads MDHEN; CDR2 reads SYDVKM. There are 18 residues in the CDR3. V lost 1 base to trimming and J lost 2 bases; unmatched junction nucleotides: 13. The CDR3 protein is CASSLSALDRGGAYEQYF. CDR3 bases: TGTGCCAGCAGTTTATCGGCACTCGATCGGGGGGGAGCCTACGAGCAGTACTTC.

CDR3 in DNA: TGCGCCAGCAGCCCCCAGGGAGGGGTCACAGATACGCAGTATTTT. This codes for CASSPQGGVTDTQYF. V gene TRBV4-1 combines with J gene TRBJ2-3; 7 bases fit TRBD2. The germline CDR1 and CDR2 sequences are MGHRA and YSYEKL. The length of the CDR3 is 15 residues. With V trimmed by 4 bases and J by 2 bases, 6 bases remained unmatched.

The chain links TRBV27 to TRBJ2-6; 7 nucleotides align to TRBD1. The CDR3 has 17 residues. Germline lookup yields CDR1 MNHEY and CDR2 SMNVEV (reference sequence). Losses at the gene ends were 5 bases for V and 0 bases for J; bases not matched to a gene: 7. In DNA form, the CDR3 reads TGTGCCAGCAGTGCTAGACAGGGCCTCTCTGGGGCCAACGTCCTGACTTTC. Translating gives CASSARQGLSGANVLTF.

This chain joins TRBV5-4 and TRBJ1-2, with 9 bases lining up with TRBD1. Germline V gene sequence: CDR1 SGHNT, CDR2 YYREEE (reference sequence). V trimming: 5 bases; J trimming: 8 bases; junction bases outside the gene matches: 10. This CDR3 comprises 14 residues. CDR3 loop: CASRGDREEGGYTF. The DNA for the CDR3 is TGTGCCAGCAGGGGGGACAGGGAAGAGGGCGGCTACACCTTC. Using reference TRBV5-4 and TRBJ1-2 for the parts outside the CDR3, the full variable domain is ETGVTQSPTHLIKTRGQQVTLRCSSQSGHNTVSWYQQALGQGPQFIFQYYREEENGRGNFPPRFSGLQFPNYSSELNVNALELDDSALYLCASRGDREEGGYTFGSGTRLTVV.

This clone has more than one count but fewer than ten. V usage is TRBV10-3 and J usage is TRBJ2-7; 9 nucleotides align to TRBD1. The germline CDR1 and CDR2 sequences are ENHRY and SYGVKD. The CDR3 is 13 amino acids. Trimming at V came to 6 bases and at J to 3 bases, leaving 3 bases not matched to a gene. The CDR3 DNA follows: TGTGCCATCAGGGGACAGGGTTACTACGAGCAGTACTTC. As protein: CAIRGQGYYEQYF.

The V and J genes are TRBV5-1 and TRBJ2-1; 10 bases map to TRBD1. V dropped 5 bases and J dropped 2; count of bases not matched to a gene: 13. The CDR3 is 18 residues long. Germline CDR1 SGHRS, CDR2 YFSETQ. The CDR3 spells CASRVRGDRGRTYNEQFF. The CDR3 DNA is TGCGCCAGCAGGGTGAGAGGGGACAGGGGACGAACCTACAATGAGCAGTTCTTC.

This clone was observed a few times. This sequence joins TRBV6-1 and TRBJ2-1; 7 nucleotides align to TRBD1. V shed 4 bases, J shed 4 bases, and the junction held 7 bases outside the gene matches. The CDR3 is 15 residues long. Looked up from germline, CDR1 is MNHNS and CDR2 is SASEGT. For the CDR3, the DNA is TGTGCCAGCAGTGGGGACAGCGGAAATTACAATGAGCAGTTCTTC. Amino acid sequence: CASSGDSGNYNEQFF.

The genes are TRBV4-2 and TRBJ1-4; a possible D gene is TRBD1 (5 bases). The CDR3 is made up of 14 amino acids. From germline, CDR1 is LGHNA and CDR2 YNFKEQ. V was cut by 8 bases and J by 1 base, with 11 bases left in between. The CDR3, as DNA: TGTGCCAGCTCGCAGGGTGGAACTAATGAAAAACTGTTTTTT. Its translation: CASSQGGTNEKLFF.

The chain links TRBV5-6 to TRBJ1-4; 7 nucleotides match TRBD1. The CDR3 consists of 17 residues. Losses at the gene ends were 0 bases for V and 3 bases for J; bases not matched to a gene: 8. Germline V gene sequence: CDR1 SGHDT, CDR2 YYEEEE. CDR3 in DNA: TGTGCCAGCAGCTTGGTGAGGGCAGGGGGACCTAATGAAAAACTGTTTTTT. It codes for CASSLVRAGGPNEKLFF.

The V and J genes are TRBV7-6 and TRBJ2-3; D may be TRBD2 (6 bases). The CDR3 contains 15 residues. Germline CDR1 is SGHVS and CDR2 is FNYEAQ. V was shortened by 3 bases and J by 0 bases, with 10 bases between the two germline ends. CDR3 DNA: TGTGCCAGCAGCTTGGCAGGGACTAGCACAGATACGCAGTATTTT. Protein: CASSLAGTSTDTQYF.

The rearrangement uses TRBV9 and TRBJ2-3; a weak D match, TRBD2 (5 bases). This CDR3 has 15 amino acids. Germline V gene data show CDR1 as SGDLS and CDR2 as YYNGEE. The V end was cut by 0 bases, the J end by 2 bases, with 10 bases between. The CDR3 reads CASSVGAGLTDTQYF. CDR3 coding DNA: TGTGCCAGCAGCGTAGGGGCGGGCCTCACAGATACGCAGTATTTT.

This chain connects TRBV6-1 to TRBJ2-7; D unclear. Deletions cut 7 bases from V and 0 bases from J, with 10 bases between. Germline values: CDR1 MNHNS, CDR2 SASEGT. The CDR3 has 13 residues. CDR3 residues: CASTLTSSYEQYF. CDR3 sequence (DNA): TGTGCCAGCACTCTCACGAGCTCCTACGAGCAGTACTTC.

The chain is built from TRBV5-1 and TRBJ2-2; D might be TRBD1 (5 bases). The CDR3 covers 15 residues. Germline V gene data show CDR1 as SGHRS and CDR2 as YFSETQ. V lost 0 bases to trimming and J lost 2 bases, with 8 bases between them. The CDR3 coding sequence is TGCGCCAGCAGCTTGGTGACAGATAACACCGGGGAGCTGTTTTTT. Translated: CASSLVTDNTGELFF.

This chain joins TRBV21-1 and TRBJ2-7; whether TRBD2, the table's D call, matches the DNA was not checked. TRBV21-1 is a pseudogene. The CDR3 has 20 residues. The CDR3 region has the DNA TGTGCCAGCAGCAAAGCGCGACTAGCGGGAATTCCGAGATGCGGGTACGAGCAGTACTTC. Protein product: CASSKARLAGIPRCGYEQYF.

The V and J genes are TRBV4-2 and TRBJ2-7, with TRBD1 matching over 8 bases. This CDR3 is built from 15 residues. V shed 1 base, J shed 0 bases, and the junction held 2 bases outside the gene matches. The germline CDR1 and CDR2 sequences are LGHNA and YNFKEQ. Written as DNA, the CDR3 is TGTGCCAGCAGCCAAGCCACAGGGGGCTCCTACGAGCAGTACTTC. Amino acids: CASSQATGGSYEQYF.

This clone was found once. V and J are TRBV18 and TRBJ1-4, with a possible D match to TRBD1 (5 bases). The CDR3 runs 16 residues. V shed 4 bases and J shed 0 bases, with 12 bases lying between them. Germline CDR1 KGHSH, CDR2 LQKENI. CDR3 sequence reads: CASSLRQHTTNEKLFF. The DNA of the CDR3 is TGTGCCAGCTCACTGAGACAGCATACAACTAATGAAAAACTGTTTTTT.

The V gene is TRBV30, the J gene TRBJ2-2; a weak D match, TRBD2 (5 bases). The germline V gene has CDR1 GTSNPN and CDR2 SVGIG (reference sequence). The CDR3 consists of 15 residues. V lost 3 bases, J lost 0 bases, and 11 bases lay in between. The CDR3 DNA is TGTGCCTGGAGCTTCGGAGGTTCGAACACCGGGGAGCTGTTTTTT. Translation: CAWSFGGSNTGELFF. Based on the CDR3 plus reference TRBV30 and TRBJ2-2, the full variable domain is SQTIHQWPATLVQPVGSPLSLECTVEGTSNPNLYWYRQAAGRGLQLLFYSVGIGQISSEVPQNLSASRPQDRQFILSSKKLLLSDSGFYLCAWSFGGSNTGELFFGEGSRLTVL.

The rearrangement joins TRBV28 to TRBJ1-2, with a possible D match to TRBD1 (5 bases). This CDR3 spans 15 amino acids. Deletions cut 2 bases from V and 4 bases from J, with 14 bases between. Per the germline V gene, CDR1 is MDHEN and CDR2 is SYDVKM. CDR3 region: CASSLGGTGGYGYTF. CDR3 bases: TGTGCCAGCAGTTTAGGGGGGACGGGAGGCTATGGCTACACCTTC.

The rearrangement joins TRBV5-4 to TRBJ1-6, with a possible D match to TRBD1 (6 bases). Germline values: CDR1 SGHNT, CDR2 YYREEE (reference sequence). The CDR3 is 15 amino acids. V gave up 0 bases and J gave up 4 bases, with 8 bases separating them. CDR3 coding DNA: TGTGCCAGCAGCTTGGAGACAGGTTATAATTCACCCCTCCACTTT. It yields the protein CASSLETGYNSPLHF.

The J gene is TRBJ1-5, the V gene TRBV6-6; the match to TRBD1 covers 9 bases. The CDR3 runs to 13 residues. CDR1 and CDR2 (germline): MNHNY, SVGAGI (reference sequence). Trimming removed 7 bases from V and 6 bases from J; junction bases left unmatched: 4. CDR3 in DNA: TGTGCCAGCAATAGACAGGGGGGTCAGCCCCAGCATTTT. It is translated as CASNRQGGQPQHF.

The chain is built from TRBV7-3 and TRBJ2-1; a weak D match, TRBD2 (6 bases). Germline CDR1 and CDR2: SGHTA and FQGTGA. The V end was cut by 6 bases, the J end by 5 bases, with 11 bases between. CDR3 length: 13 residues. CDR3 protein: CASSPDYNNEQFF. In DNA form, the CDR3 reads TGTGCCAGCAGTCCGGACTATAACAATGAGCAGTTCTTC.